This T cell receptor (beta chain) appears in the sequencing data of a study of cytomegalovirus exposure and HLA in healthy donors. The wider study: Early release data held 75 million to 90 million unique TCRs from HLA-typed donors.

CDR1 is SGHTA and CDR2 is FQGNSA in the germline V gene. The CDR3 is 13 amino acids. The V and J ends lost 5 bases and 7 bases, in that order; junction bases with no gene match: 5. The sample holds a few counts of this clone. Antigen specificity is unknown. Points from the study as a whole: The presence/absence work took it that sequencing depth was about the same across donors. Per a later analysis, HLA-associated TCR beta chains showed more clonal expansion than other, equally common TCR beta chains. Later analysis showed most CMV-associated TCR beta chains appearing HLA-restricted.

PCR amplification relied on 60 Vbeta primers (plus 13 Jbeta primers). Sequencing used immunoSEQ multiplex PCR; TCRdb keeps in-frame clones, though not all of them. The repertoire has about 60,000 clones, 70% to 85% of them found once; the top ten carry roughly 1.5%. The source is a young man in good health and CMV-seronegative. This chain uses TRBV7-2 with TRBJ1-2; TRBD1 matches 9 bases. The sequencing sample was made of PBMCs. The CDR3 region has the DNA TGTGCCAGCAGCCCCACGGGACAGGGTGGCTACACCTTC. Translating it yields CASSPTGQGGYTF.